This T cell receptor (beta chain) was recovered during a study of identical twins' blood T cells. This clonotype occurred once. The ends were cut back, 5 bases at V and 5 bases at J, with 20 bases in the middle. In germline, CDR1 is SGHRS, CDR2 YFSETQ. The CDR3 has 16 amino acids. TCRdb independently ran MiXCR on the 5' RACE reads; one entry per CDR3 protein. The profile shows fewer than 450,000 distinct CDR3 sequences, about 28% of them singletons. Source material: PBMCs. The J gene is TRBJ1-5, the V gene TRBV5-1; D may be TRBD1 (6 bases). The sequence derives from a woman aged 18-49 years in good health. The CDR3 here is CASSQGGDNSHQPQHF. In nucleotides, the CDR3 is TGCGCCAGCAGTCAAGGGGGGGATAACTCTCATCAGCCCCAGCATTTT.